This T cell receptor (beta chain) comes out of a study of T-cell memory formation after mild COVID-19. Study summary: TCR clusters were largely donor specific.

This clonotype has just a few counts. Its antigen remains unknown. UMIs and sample barcodes were carried by the TCR alpha and TCR beta cDNA libraries that 5'RACE produced using constant-segment primers. TCRdb passed the 5' RACE reads through MiXCR, listing each CDR3 protein once. The sample holds a few hundred thousand distinct CDR3 sequences; approximately 16% are singletons and the top ten take 20% to 25%. CDR3 size: 17 residues. Germline V CDR1 and CDR2: LGHDT, YNNKEL (reference sequence). V shed 8 bases and J shed 1 base, with 23 bases lying between them. Study-level results: Balance between CD4 and CD8 was seen in clones contracting day 15 to 85, and a CD4+ lean was seen in later expanders.

The sequenced sample was PBMCs or a T cell subset sorted from them (not recorded which). The sequence was obtained from a man between 18 and 29 years old who had mild COVID-19 (a few samples of this study predate the infection). Cell type and time point are not known. The chain uses TRBV3-1 and TRBJ1-1; D is perhaps TRBD1 (5 bases). The CDR3 DNA sequence: TGTGCCAGCTCCCCAACCGGGGCCTACATGCGGAACACTGAAGCTTTCTTT. Protein: CASSPTGAYMRNTEAFF.